Listed below are T cell receptor beta chains from one sample, sequenced in a study of cytomegalovirus exposure and HLA in healthy donors. The repertoire was sequenced with immunoSEQ multiplex PCR; TCRdb's copy has only in-frame clones and lacks some. The repertoire holds about 120,000 clones, with around 80% as singletons. Sequencing was performed on PBMCs. Receptors originate from a man aged 50 or older in good health and CMV-seronegative. Both conserved end residues are trimmed from each CDR3. Fields, in order: V gene, J gene, CDR3 protein.

TRBV2,TRBJ2-3,ASSESLAGITDTQY
TRBV9,TRBJ2-2,ASSVGTAGELF
TRBV19,TRBJ1-2,ASRDRGGTNYGYT
TRBV30,TRBJ1-3,AWTNSGSGNTIY
TRBV30,TRBJ1-1,AWGGDLNTEAF
TRBV10-3,TRBJ1-5,AIRTGMSGQPQH
TRBV9,TRBJ1-6,ASGQGDNSPLH
TRBV29-1,TRBJ1-2,SVLRGYGYT
TRBV29-1,TRBJ2-1,SAGQGYEQF
TRBV7-9,TRBJ2-3,ASSLASLLDTQY
TRBV6-1,TRBJ1-2,ASTLVERSNYGYT
TRBV29-1,TRBJ2-2,SVRLAGGPGGELF
TRBV4-2,TRBJ2-7,ASSVNSGRGSYEQY
TRBV7-9,TRBJ1-4,ASSLVRTAATGLF
TRBV2,TRBJ1-2,ASTGDRGPLGYT
TRBV6-5,TRBJ2-7,ASSYEASGGYEQY
TRBV30,TRBJ1-1,AWSGGTGWSGAF
TRBV7-2,TRBJ1-5,ASSRGGGDQPQH
TRBV29-1,TRBJ1-3,SVEGATGNTIY
TRBV7-2,TRBJ2-2,ATADRGKVGELF
TRBV20-1,TRBJ1-1,SALFGTEAF
TRBV9,TRBJ2-2,ASSAKLRASGRVGELF
TRBV5-8,TRBJ2-7,ASSLTGRGTYEQY
TRBV27,TRBJ1-5,ASSLEGQGDQPQH
TRBV29-1,TRBJ2-2,SVEFGGELF
TRBV7-7,TRBJ2-2,ASRGMNTGELF
TRBV9,TRBJ2-5,ASSSDALAGAREQY
TRBV19,TRBJ1-2,AVRTAYSNYGYT
TRBV5-1,TRBJ2-1,ASRDGTAYNEQF
TRBV5-1,TRBJ2-3,ASSILAYTDTQY
TRBV25-1,TRBJ2-5,ASSAPQIAGETQY
TRBV6-1,TRBJ1-3,ASTRPTLDGNTIY
TRBV10-3,TRBJ2-7,AISTLPSTSSYEQY
TRBV11-2,TRBJ1-1,ASSLYRDTEAF
TRBV5-7,TRBJ2-3,ASSFAVHRGFVTDTQY
TRBV5-4,TRBJ2-5,ASSLWTTKRGETQY
TRBV7-9,TRBJ2-3,ASSLYLADTDTQY
TRBV10-3,TRBJ2-4,AIASGIAKNIQY
TRBV5-4,TRBJ2-3,ASSLPLPDTQY
TRBV11-3,TRBJ1-1,ASSQSTPPYSEAF
TRBV29-1,TRBJ2-1,SVRQGASSEQF
TRBV11-3,TRBJ2-1,ASSLGRVYNEQF
TRBV7-9,TRBJ2-7,ASSLNDRGLEQY
TRBV7-3,TRBJ2-1,ASSLKLAGYNEQF
TRBV6-6,TRBJ1-6,ASSYSVGDLH
TRBV4-1,TRBJ2-3,ARSQSLAGFTDTQY
TRBV7-2,TRBJ2-7,ASSFLAGGTYEQY
TRBV7-9,TRBJ1-6,ASSATGDSPLH
TRBV19,TRBJ1-4,ASSIRSANEKLF
TRBV5-1,TRBJ2-1,ASSLDSPIYNEQF
TRBV6-1,TRBJ1-3,ASSRLQSSGNTIY
TRBV11-2,TRBJ1-3,ASSFWRGSGNTIY
TRBV5-4,TRBJ2-1,ASSLVLAGDNEQF
TRBV5-1,TRBJ1-5,ASSLDGSGGNQPQH
TRBV7-2,TRBJ1-3,ASSSALGNPSGNTIY
TRBV11-2,TRBJ1-6,ASSSTWRESNSPLH
TRBV5-1,TRBJ1-5,ASSFGQNNQPQH